A selection of T cell receptor beta chains follows, all from one sample in a study of shared clonotypes between healthy human individuals. Sequencing was performed with immunoSEQ multiplex PCR; in TCRdb, only in-frame clones are kept and a portion is missing. The table records about 2 million clones, roughly 96% of them present only once. Material: naive CD4+ T cells sorted from blood. The origin of the receptors is a man aged 18 to 29 in good health. Each CDR3 is given with its conserved first and last residue. Fields, in order: CDR3 protein, CDR3 DNA, D gene, V gene, clone size, J gene. D genes are given only for firm matches. Not all rows give a size; the values are once, few, many and, for expanded clones, a class.

CSVVIGSTDTQYF	TGCAGCGTTGTTATAGGGTCCACAGATACGCAGTATTTT	-	TRBV29-1	-	TRBJ2-3
CASSPHTGNKYF	TGTGCCAGCAGCCCACATACAGGAAATAAGTACTTC	-	TRBV7-9	-	TRBJ2-7
CAWTTTVTRGEQYF	TGTGCCTGGACTACGACGGTTACTAGGGGAGAGCAGTACTTC	-	TRBV30	once	TRBJ2-7
CASSLAVGELFF	TGCGCCAGCAGCTTGGCTGTCGGGGAGCTGTTTTTT	-	TRBV5-1	-	TRBJ2-2
CASSLEGATNEKLFF	TGTGCCAGCAGCTTGGAGGGGGCAACTAATGAAAAACTGTTTTTT	-	TRBV5-4	once	TRBJ1-4
CASSSLAGGLTDTQYF	TGTGCCAGCAGCTCCCTAGCGGGGGGTCTCACAGATACGCAGTATTTT	TRBD2	TRBV11-2	-	TRBJ2-3
CASSSVLGRFTGELFF	TGCGCCAGCAGCTCCGTATTGGGGAGATTCACCGGGGAGCTGTTTTTT	-	TRBV5-1	-	TRBJ2-2
CASSPTLAGGQETQYF	TGTGCCAGCAGCCCAACACTAGCGGGGGGACAAGAGACCCAGTACTTC	TRBD2	TRBV5-6	once	TRBJ2-5
CAISEGANYGYTF	TGTGCCATCAGTGAAGGGGCGAACTATGGCTACACCTTC	-	TRBV10-3	-	TRBJ1-2
CASMLNTEAFF	TGTGCCAGCATGTTGAACACTGAAGCTTTCTTT	-	TRBV2	-	TRBJ1-1
CASSGRVDGELFF	TGTGCCAGCAGCGGCAGGGTCGACGGGGAGCTGTTTTTT	-	TRBV7-9	-	TRBJ2-2
CASSPTVRSEQYF	TGTGCCAGCAGCCCCACGGTTCGGTCAGAGCAGTACTTC	-	TRBV27	many	TRBJ2-7
CASSLIPPRTGLGNYGYTF	TGTGCCAGCAGCTTAATCCCCCCCCGGACAGGTTTGGGGAACTATGGCTACACCTTC	TRBD1	TRBV7-2	-	TRBJ1-2
CASSPREFGELFF	TGTGCCAGCTCACCGCGGGAGTTCGGGGAGCTGTTTTTT	TRBD2	TRBV18	-	TRBJ2-2
CASGQGAYGYTF	TGTGCCAGCGGTCAGGGGGCCTATGGCTACACCTTC	TRBD1	TRBV2	-	TRBJ1-2
CASRQLPGLAELKQFF	TGTGCCAGCAGACAGCTGCCGGGACTAGCAGAATTAAAGCAGTTCTTC	TRBD2	TRBV7-2	-	TRBJ2-1
CASRRTGGTDTQYF	TGTGCCAGCAGACGAACAGGGGGCACAGATACGCAGTATTTT	TRBD1	TRBV5-6	-	TRBJ2-3
CASSLVGRQGVTYNEQFF	TGTGCCAGCAGCTTAGTGGGGCGGCAGGGGGTGACCTACAATGAGCAGTTCTTC	TRBD1	TRBV7-9	-	TRBJ2-1
CAISEIYNEQFF	TGTGCCATCAGTGAGATTTACAATGAGCAGTTCTTC	-	TRBV10-3	-	TRBJ2-1
CATWDRVDSYEQYF	TGTGCCACCTGGGACAGGGTTGACTCCTACGAGCAGTACTTC	TRBD1	TRBV10-3	-	TRBJ2-7
CASSMDLPTGRPNTGELFF	TGTGCCAGTAGTATGGACCTTCCAACAGGGCGCCCGAACACCGGGGAGCTGTTTTTT	-	TRBV19	-	TRBJ2-2
CASSDLRGSNEKLFF	TGCGCCAGCAGCGATCTCCGGGGCTCTAATGAAAAACTGTTTTTT	-	TRBV5-1	-	TRBJ1-4
CASSLFRTSGGVDTQYF	TGTGCCAGCAGCTTATTCCGGACTAGCGGGGGGGTTGATACGCAGTATTTT	TRBD2	TRBV11-2	-	TRBJ2-3
CASSYGRIETQYF	TGCGCCAGCAGCTACGGAAGAATAGAGACCCAGTACTTC	-	TRBV5-1	-	TRBJ2-5
CASTETGTYGYTF	TGTGCCAGCACCGAGACAGGGACCTATGGCTACACCTTC	TRBD1	TRBV6-1	-	TRBJ1-2
CASSARLDRVVAEAFF	TGTGCCAGCAGCGCCCGACTGGACAGGGTGGTCGCTGAAGCTTTCTTT	TRBD1	TRBV9	-	TRBJ1-1
CASSYSYRGSYEQYF	TGTGCCAGCAGTTACTCGTACAGGGGCTCCTACGAGCAGTACTTC	TRBD1	TRBV6-5	-	TRBJ2-7
CASGEAGTGEAFF	TGTGCCAGCGGAGAGGCCGGGACAGGAGAAGCTTTCTTT	TRBD1	TRBV6-1	-	TRBJ1-1
CAINSRGSGIGDSPLHF	TGTGCCATCAATTCTCGGGGGTCGGGGATAGGGGATTCACCCCTCCACTTT	-	TRBV10-3	-	TRBJ1-6
CASSLVGLNTGELFF	TGCGCCAGCAGCTTGGTGGGGTTGAACACCGGGGAGCTGTTTTTT	-	TRBV5-1	once	TRBJ2-2
CASSSGQTDSPLHF	TGCGCCAGCAGCTCGGGACAGACCGATTCACCCCTCCACTTT	TRBD1	TRBV5-1	-	TRBJ1-6
CASKFDLYGANVLTF	TGTGCCAGCAAATTTGACTTATATGGGGCCAACGTCCTGACTTTC	-	TRBV6-1	-	TRBJ2-6
CASSPTGTANTGELFF	TGCGCCAGCAGCCCGACCGGGACAGCGAACACCGGGGAGCTGTTTTTT	TRBD1	TRBV4-1	-	TRBJ2-2
CASSFITGLSPLHF	TGTGCCAGCAGCTTTATTACAGGGCTCTCACCCCTCCACTTT	-	TRBV7-2	-	TRBJ1-6
CASSPGLAGAVEQYF	TGTGCCAGCAGCCCCGGACTAGCGGGGGCCGTCGAGCAGTACTTC	TRBD2	TRBV5-4	-	TRBJ2-7
CASSLGTVNTEAFF	TGTGCCAGCAGCTTGGGTACGGTGAACACTGAAGCTTTCTTT	-	TRBV5-5	-	TRBJ1-1
CASSPGQGTDTQYF	TGTGCCAGCTCACCTGGGCAGGGTACAGATACGCAGTATTTT	-	TRBV18	-	TRBJ2-3
CASSHDRVASGEQYF	TGTGCCAGCAGCCACGACAGGGTCGCGTCGGGCGAGCAGTACTTC	TRBD1	TRBV7-2	-	TRBJ2-7
CASSLDGFYGYTF	TGCGCCAGCAGCTTGGATGGATTCTATGGCTACACCTTC	-	TRBV5-1	-	TRBJ1-2